The 21 T cell receptor beta chains presented below share a single source sample, sequenced in a study of memory CD4+ T cells and cytomegalovirus serostatus. Single viable CD3+CD4+CD8-CD45RO+ cells were sorted as the memory CD4+ T cells. Libraries were prepared by immunoSEQ multiplex PCR; TCRdb keeps only in-frame clonotypes and omits some of them. The table shows about 61,000 clones, with about 81% occurring only once. The sample taken for sequencing was memory CD4+ T cells from blood. These receptor sequences come from an adult in good health and CMV-seronegative.

The V call is TRBV28, the J call TRBJ1-4, with D unresolved. Germline values: CDR1 MDHEN, CDR2 SYDVKM. The CDR3 has 15 amino acids. Trimming cost V 6 bases and J 4 bases, with 15 bases left between them. Here the CDR3 reads CASSLGRAFNEKLFF. CDR3 DNA: TGTGCCAGCAGCCTCGGTCGGGCCTTTAATGAAAAACTGTTTTTT.

The table lists this clone with a few counts. The chain couples TRBV7-9 to TRBJ2-3; 7 positions match TRBD1. CDR1 and CDR2 (germline): SEHNR, FQNEAQ (reference sequence). Trimming took 5 bases from V and 4 from J; bases not matched to a gene: 9. This CDR3 is built from 15 residues. CDR3 nucleotides: TGTGCCAGCAGCACCCGACAGGGTATGGCAGATACGCAGTATTTT. This translates into CASSTRQGMADTQYF.

The chain joins TRBV6-6 to TRBJ2-2, with 11 bases identical to TRBD2. V gave up 4 bases and J gave up 5 bases; unmatched junction bases: 3. The CDR3 extends over 15 amino acids. Germline V gene lookup returns CDR1 MNHNY and CDR2 SVGAGI (reference sequence). CDR3 residues: CASSSTSGATGELFF. The CDR3 DNA reads TGTGCCAGCAGTTCGACTAGCGGGGCGACCGGGGAGCTGTTTTTT.

The gene calls are TRBV5-1 and TRBJ1-6, with 7 bases that match TRBD1. The J segment lost 5 bases and the V segment lost 3 bases, leaving 5 bases of the junction unmatched. The CDR3 has 15 amino acids. Germline loops: CDR1 SGHRS, CDR2 YFSETQ. CDR3 amino acids: CASSSGTANNSPLHF. DNA of the CDR3: TGCGCCAGCAGCTCCGGGACAGCCAATAATTCACCCCTCCACTTT.

The genes are TRBV4-1 and TRBJ1-3; no reliable D call. Germline V gene sequence: CDR1 MGHRA, CDR2 YSYEKL. Trimming took 4 bases from V and 0 from J, leaving 10 bases between them. The CDR3 is made up of 15 amino acids. The CDR3 nucleotides are TGCGCCAGCAGCCGTGACAAGGGCTCTGGAAACACCATATATTTT. Its protein is CASSRDKGSGNTIYF.

The V call is TRBV18, the J call TRBJ1-1; TRBD1 agrees at 7 bases. Germline V CDR1 and CDR2: KGHSH, LQKENI. This CDR3 spans 12 amino acids. The V gene end was trimmed by 6 bases and the J gene end by 3 bases; junction bases not matched to a gene: 1. As DNA, the CDR3 is TGTGCCAGCTCCCAGGGGGACACTGAAGCTTTCTTT. Translation gives CASSQGDTEAFF.

V usage is TRBV2 and J usage is TRBJ1-5; weak D call: TRBD1 (5 bases). Trimming removed 5 bases from V and 8 bases from J, with 10 bases in between. The germline V gene has CDR1 SNHLY and CDR2 FYNNEI. CDR3 length equals 12 residues. DNA of the CDR3: TGTGCCAGCAGTCCCGGGGGGGAGCCCCAGCATTTT. Translating gives CASSPGGEPQHF.

This chain joins TRBV4-1 and TRBJ2-5, with 11 nucleotides matching TRBD2. Germline assignment: CDR1 MGHRA and CDR2 YSYEKL. Trimming took 4 bases from V and 4 from J; bases not matched to a gene: 11. The CDR3 has 17 amino acids. CDR3 residues: CASSRQQLAGVPETQYF. CDR3 nucleotides: TGCGCCAGCAGCCGCCAACAACTAGCGGGGGTTCCAGAGACCCAGTACTTC.

The J gene is TRBJ1-4, the V gene TRBV5-4; 9 nucleotides line up with TRBD1. This CDR3 spans 16 amino acids. V gave up 4 bases and J gave up 0 bases; unmatched junction bases: 4. The V gene's germline CDR1 is SGHNT and CDR2 YYREEE (reference sequence). The CDR3 DNA reads TGTGCCAGCAGCCAAAGGACAGGGGCAACTAATGAAAAACTGTTTTTT. It encodes CASSQRTGATNEKLFF.

There are a few counts of this clone. The gene calls are TRBV6-5 and TRBJ1-6; 8 positions match TRBD1. The V gene end was trimmed by 6 bases and the J gene end by 5 bases; junction bases not matched to a gene: 3. The CDR3 spans 14 residues. The V gene's germline CDR1 is MNHEY and CDR2 SVGAGI. The CDR3 loop reads CASRPQGDNSPLHF. The CDR3 DNA follows: TGTGCCAGCAGGCCACAGGGGGATAATTCACCCCTCCACTTT.

As DNA, the CDR3 is TGTGCCAGCAGCGCCAGACAGGGAGCGTCGGAGACCCAGTACTTC. Protein: CASSARQGASETQYF. The V gene is TRBV5-4, the J gene TRBJ2-5; 7 positions match TRBD1. With V trimmed by 4 bases and J by 5 bases, 11 bases remained unmatched. The CDR3 has 15 residues. The germline CDR1 and CDR2 sequences are SGHNT and YYREEE (reference sequence). Full variable domain (outside the CDR3, taken from reference TRBV5-4 and TRBJ2-5): ETGVTQSPTHLIKTRGQQVTLRCSSQSGHNTVSWYQQALGQGPQFIFQYYREEENGRGNFPPRFSGLQFPNYSSELNVNALELDDSALYLCASSARQGASETQYFGPGTRLLVL.

The chain employs TRBV19 and TRBJ2-5; D may be TRBD1 or TRBD2 (5 bases each). V gave up 1 base and J gave up 5 bases, with 17 bases separating them. From germline, CDR1 is LNHDA and CDR2 SQIVND (reference sequence). This CDR3 is built from 16 residues. This chain's CDR3 is CASSIAPVQGRETQYF. CDR3 bases: TGTGCCAGTAGTATAGCCCCGGTTCAGGGACGGGAGACCCAGTACTTC. Full variable domain (remainder filled in from reference TRBV19 and TRBJ2-5): DGGITQSPKYLFRKEGQNVTLSCEQNLNHDAMYWYRQDPGQGLRLIYYSQIVNDFQKGDIAEGYSVSREKKESFPLTVTSAQKNPTAFYLCASSIAPVQGRETQYFGPGTRLLVL.

The chain joins TRBV5-1 to TRBJ1-4, with D possibly being TRBD1 (6 bases). Trimming stripped 5 bases from V and 6 bases from J, with 11 bases between. The CDR3 has 13 amino acids. Germline CDR1 and CDR2: SGHRS and YFSETQ. CDR3 nucleotides: TGCGCCAGCAGTGGAGGGGGGGATGAAAAACTGTTTTTT. This sequence encodes CASSGGGDEKLFF.

This chain joins TRBV19 and TRBJ2-6; D not resolved. The germline CDR1 and CDR2 sequences are LNHDA and SQIVND (reference sequence). There are 14 residues in the CDR3. Trimming left V 6 bases short and J 2 bases short, with 8 bases between. The CDR3 loop reads CASSATAGANVLTF. The CDR3 region has the DNA TGTGCCAGTAGCGCGACCGCTGGGGCCAACGTCCTGACTTTC. Full variable domain (outside the CDR3, taken from reference TRBV19 and TRBJ2-6): DGGITQSPKYLFRKEGQNVTLSCEQNLNHDAMYWYRQDPGQGLRLIYYSQIVNDFQKGDIAEGYSVSREKKESFPLTVTSAQKNPTAFYLCASSATAGANVLTFGAGSRLTVL.

This chain connects TRBV29-1 to TRBJ1-2, with 10 bases that match TRBD1. The J segment lost 4 bases and the V segment lost 6 bases, leaving 11 bases of the junction unmatched. Germline V CDR1 and CDR2: SQVTM, ANQGSEA. The CDR3 covers 15 residues. For the CDR3, the DNA is TGCAGCGTCTCCTTCCGGGACAGGGGCTTCTATGGCTACACCTTC. Protein product: CSVSFRDRGFYGYTF.

The J gene is TRBJ2-7, the V gene TRBV4-1; TRBD2 aligns across 14 bases. The germline V gene encodes CDR1 MGHRA and CDR2 YSYEKL. V lost 2 bases and J lost 2; bases outside the gene matches: 5. This CDR3 is 17 amino acids long. The DNA of the CDR3 is TGCGCCAGCAGCCAATGGACTAGCGGGAGGCAAACCTACGAGCAGTACTTC. Translated: CASSQWTSGRQTYEQYF.

The chain recombines TRBV30 with TRBJ1-1; D is perhaps TRBD1 (5 bases). Germline-derived CDR1 and CDR2 are GTSNPN and SVGIG (reference sequence). V was pared by 2 bases and J by 10 bases, with 14 bases between. The CDR3 runs 12 residues. The CDR3 loop reads CAWSSAGTSAFF. The DNA for the CDR3 is TGTGCCTGGAGTTCGGCAGGGACCTCAGCTTTCTTT. The variable domain in full, completed from reference TRBV30 and TRBJ1-1, reads SQTIHQWPATLVQPVGSPLSLECTVEGTSNPNLYWYRQAAGRGLQLLFYSVGIGQISSEVPQNLSASRPQDRQFILSSKKLLLSDSGFYLCAWSSAGTSAFFGQGTRLTVV.

The rearrangement joins TRBV9 to TRBJ2-2; either TRBD1 or TRBD2 may fit D (7 bases each). The CDR3 length is 16 residues. Trimming pared 4 bases from V and 9 bases from J, leaving 22 bases between. The germline CDR1 and CDR2 sequences are SGDLS and YYNGEE. In nucleotides, the CDR3 is TGTGCCAGCAGCCCCCAGGGAGGGGGCGCGCGCAGGGAGCTGTTTTTT. This encodes CASSPQGGGARRELFF.

The chain links TRBV9 to TRBJ2-1; 9 nucleotides agree with TRBD2. Losses at the gene ends were 4 bases for V and 2 bases for J; bases not matched to a gene: 4. CDR1 and CDR2 (germline): SGDLS, YYNGEE. CDR3 length: 15 amino acids. CDR3 sequence: CASSPRLAAYNEQFF. In nucleotides, the CDR3 is TGTGCCAGCAGCCCTAGACTAGCGGCCTACAATGAGCAGTTCTTC. Full variable domain (rest looked up from reference TRBV9 and TRBJ2-1): DSGVTQTPKHLITATGQRVTLRCSPRSGDLSVYWYQQSLDQGLQFLIQYYNGEERAKGNILERFSAQQFPDLHSELNLSSLELGDSALYFCASSPRLAAYNEQFFGPGTRLTVL.

This chain connects TRBV19 to TRBJ1-2; D is ambiguous. The CDR3 length is 13 residues. Trimming took off 6 bases at V and 3 bases at J, with 11 bases between the two ends. Germline V gene sequence: CDR1 LNHDA, CDR2 SQIVND (reference sequence). The CDR3 protein is CASSTGRDYGYTF. CDR3 bases: TGTGCCAGTAGCACCGGACGGGACTATGGCTACACCTTC.

This chain links TRBV4-1 with TRBJ2-7, with 7 bases identical to TRBD2. This CDR3 is 15 amino acids long. Germline CDR1 and CDR2: MGHRA and YSYEKL. The V segment lost 4 bases and the J segment 0 bases; nucleotides outside the gene matches: 6. CDR3 in amino acids: CASSRSGSDSYEQYF. In DNA, the CDR3 is TGCGCCAGCAGCCGTAGCGGGTCGGACTCCTACGAGCAGTACTTC.